The table lists the clone carrying this T cell receptor beta chain with many counts. Its antigen is unidentified. Relying on iRepertoire HTBI primers and Arm-PCR of CDR3 regions, the team built TCR beta libraries. In TCRdb, the multiplex PCR reads were re-called with MiXCR into one record per CDR3 protein. The sample gives hundreds of thousands of distinct CDR3 sequences, around 16% of which show up once; around a fifth is in the top ten. Noted time point: newly diagnosed GD, antithyroid drugs for less than 3 months. Generation of the TCR library employed RNA extracted from PBMCs. The sample originates from a study of regulatory T cells in long-lasting Graves disease. Whole-study findings and limits: Lower TCR diversity characterized persistent Graves' patients relative to newly diagnosed patients. Persistent patients shared 2,500 to 3,000 public clonotypes among themselves. Newly diagnosed patients shared fewer, at nearly 1,000. Favored usage of TRBV28, TRBJ1-2 and TRBJ2-5 was recorded in persistent disease.

CDR1 is MNHEY and CDR2 is SVGEGT in the germline V gene. Trimming removed 0 bases from V and 12 bases from J, with 20 bases in between. This CDR3 has 16 residues. The chain couples TRBV6-2 or TRBV6-3 to TRBJ1-4; D may be TRBD1 (6 bases). The sample consisted of peripheral blood mononuclear cells (PBMCs), taken at new diagnosis, from a patient treated with antithyroid drugs. This TCR came from a female donor with Graves disease. The DNA for the CDR3 is TGTGCCAGCAGTTACTCGTCGCTGGGGGCCGGGTTGGAACTGTTTTTT. This encodes CASSYSSLGAGLELFF.